Below, one T cell receptor beta chain is given with its context. This clone was recorded once. No cognate antigen has been identified for it. One base away there is no much larger clone; base qualities are not given. Using the deep immunoSEQ assay, multiplex PCR amplified TCR CDR3 regions from genomic DNA. Extracted genomic DNA from each cell subset was distributed evenly across all wells of several immunoSEQ 96-well plates, and each plate was treated as a replicate. Each replicate PCR for sorted subsets received roughly 0.2 ug genomic DNA, equal to roughly 30,000 T cell genomes. Purified libraries were quantified with a Qubit 3.0 fluorometer, sized on a Bioanalyzer 2100, and re-quantified with the KAPA Library Quantification kit. Every immunoSEQ 96-well plate was sequenced on a separate single-read 150-cycle Illumina NextSeq 550 flow cell. For the original study's pipeline: Because the immunoSEQ output included only junctional sequences and no quality scores, the filtering could not be the same as the filtering used for full-length reads. To assign V/J genes and CDR3, sequences were annotated against IMGT germline references using PyIR, a Python wrapper for IgBLAST v1.9. Reads were filtered out if the reads had weak V/J assignments (E-value above 1e-6), no CDR3, stop codons, out-of-frame junctions, or ambiguous translated residues. V3J clonotypes were defined by identical inferred V gene, J gene, and CDR3 amino acid sequence. The percentage overlap between two repertoires was calculated by dividing the number of shared unique clonotypes by the size of the smaller repertoire. RTK rarefaction, the Chao1 estimator, and Recon v2.1 estimates of unobserved clonotypes were used to assess repertoire richness. OLGA was used to compute generation probabilities for all TCRbeta clonotypes that the gDNA method yielded from a handful of donors. The table was pulled from immuneACCESS by TCRdb, which kept in-frame rearrangements only. Such tables lose some clones; where checked, under half of the loss comes from unresolved V genes, and the rest has no known cause. For V, J and clone size, that table is used; D and trimming come from the DNA. This sample gives about 600,000 clones in total; more than 95% of them show up just once. Approximately 0.057% of the sample is taken by the ten largest.

The data were taken from a study of shared clonotypes between healthy human individuals (dated by TCRdb to about 2020). At the level of the whole study: The cohort comprised a couple of women and a few men aged 18 to 49 years. For each donor, CD4 naive and CD4 memory were each given three plates, CD8 naive was given two plates, and CD8 memory was given one plate. To estimate repertoire size and how much clonotype sharing occurs between individuals, the study deeply sequenced the blood TCR repertoires of several healthy adults. To increase sequencing depth and limit assay-specific biases, TCR repertoire library preparation and sequencing were carried out by different laboratories using diverse techniques. Leukapheresis yielded between about 0.9 and 8.9 billion PBMCs per donor. Broader findings and caveats from the paper: Larger estimated clonotype richness was generally found for naive subsets than for memory subsets. Even with the large sequencing depth, rarefaction of the sorted-subset datasets indicated that sequencing was incomplete. Based on pairwise subsampling, the degree of clonotype sharing among donors was expected to be affected by sequencing depth. About 5% of naive CD4, 3.5% of naive CD8, roughly 2.4% of memory CD4, and approximately 0.39% of memory CD8 clonotypes were shared across several donors. Because the study included only a small number of donors, the genetic and exposure-history diversity represented was limited. Compared with non-shared clonotypes, the clonotypes found in all four sorted-subset donors had higher generation probabilities. Sampling was restricted to blood, and TCR repertoires in tissue are likely to differ from TCR repertoires in blood.

CDR3 length: 13 amino acids, cysteine to phenylalanine. CDR3 DNA only is kept here, 39 bases in frame from base 1. CDR1 and CDR2 were assigned from the germline V gene as MNHEY and SVGAGI. The donors were healthy, HIV-negative adults who had no recently reported acute infections or vaccinations. Every donor was a Caucasian adult residing in Nashville, Tennessee, USA. CD4+ T cells were enriched through magnetic negative selection, after which naive cells were positively selected on CD45RA and the remaining negative fraction served as the memory subset. After blood collection by leukapheresis, PBMCs were isolated using Ficoll-Histopaque density gradient centrifugation and then cryopreserved in the vapor phase of liquid nitrogen. Purity and quantity of every magnetically sorted T cell population were checked by analytical flow cytometry. Each sorted fraction had its genomic DNA isolated and then quantified by UV absorbance on a Nanodrop 2000c.

This TCR came from a woman under 40 in good health. Recombination connected TRBV6-5 to TRBJ2-5, with the D gene not clear enough to name. The J call is uncertain, as TRBJ2-7 better fits the DNA end. Sequences were obtained from naive CD4+ T cells sorted from blood. In the paper's terms, the cell subset or site label means: CD45RA+ positively selected. The nucleotides read TGTGCCAGCAGTTACAGGCCGAAGTACGAGCAGTACTTC. It specifies CASSYRPKYEQYF.